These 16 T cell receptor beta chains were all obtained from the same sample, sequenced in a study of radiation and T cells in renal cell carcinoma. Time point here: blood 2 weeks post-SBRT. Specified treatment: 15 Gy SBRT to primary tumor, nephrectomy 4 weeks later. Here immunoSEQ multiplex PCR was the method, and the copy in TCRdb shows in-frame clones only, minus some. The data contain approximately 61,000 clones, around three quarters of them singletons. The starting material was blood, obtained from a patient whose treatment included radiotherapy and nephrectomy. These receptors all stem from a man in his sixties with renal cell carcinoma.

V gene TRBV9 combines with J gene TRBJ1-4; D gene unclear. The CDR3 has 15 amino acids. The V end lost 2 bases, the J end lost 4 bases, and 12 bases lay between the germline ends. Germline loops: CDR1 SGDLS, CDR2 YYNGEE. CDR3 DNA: TGTGCCAGCAGCGTTGCAGACGGTTTTAATGAAAAACTGTTTTTT. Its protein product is CASSVADGFNEKLFF.

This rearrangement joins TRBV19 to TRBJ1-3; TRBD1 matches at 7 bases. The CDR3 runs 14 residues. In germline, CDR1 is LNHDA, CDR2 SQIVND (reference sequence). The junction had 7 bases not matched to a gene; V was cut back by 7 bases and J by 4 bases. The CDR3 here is CASMGQQLGNTIYF. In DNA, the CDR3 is TGTGCCAGTATGGGACAGCAATTAGGAAACACCATATATTTT.

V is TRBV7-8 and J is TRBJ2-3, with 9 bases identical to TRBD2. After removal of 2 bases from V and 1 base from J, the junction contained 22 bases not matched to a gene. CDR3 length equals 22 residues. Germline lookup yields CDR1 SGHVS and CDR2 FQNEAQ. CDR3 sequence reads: CASSLPLIVLAGERVGTDTQYF. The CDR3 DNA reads TGTGCCAGCAGCTTACCCCTCATCGTACTAGCGGGCGAGAGGGTAGGCACAGATACGCAGTATTTT.

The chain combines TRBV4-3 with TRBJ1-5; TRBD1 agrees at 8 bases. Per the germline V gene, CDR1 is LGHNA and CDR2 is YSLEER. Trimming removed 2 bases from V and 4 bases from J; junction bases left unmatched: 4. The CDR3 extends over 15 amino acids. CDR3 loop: CASSQRQGSNQPQHF. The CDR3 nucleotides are TGCGCCAGCAGCCAACGACAGGGGAGTAATCAGCCCCAGCATTTT.

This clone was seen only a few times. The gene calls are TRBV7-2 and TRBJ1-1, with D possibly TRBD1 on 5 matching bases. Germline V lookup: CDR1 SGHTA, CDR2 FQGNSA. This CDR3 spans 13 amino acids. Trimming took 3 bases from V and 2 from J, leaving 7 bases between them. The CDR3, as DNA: TGTGCCAGCAGCTTCGGGGGAAACACTGAAGCTTTCTTT. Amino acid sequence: CASSFGGNTEAFF. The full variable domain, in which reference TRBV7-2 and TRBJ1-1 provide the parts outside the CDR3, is GAGVSQSPSNKVTEKGKDVELRCDPISGHTALYWYRQSLGQGLEFLIYFQGNSAPDKSGLPSDRFSAERTGGSVSTLTIQRTQQEDSAVYLCASSFGGNTEAFFGQGTRLTVV.

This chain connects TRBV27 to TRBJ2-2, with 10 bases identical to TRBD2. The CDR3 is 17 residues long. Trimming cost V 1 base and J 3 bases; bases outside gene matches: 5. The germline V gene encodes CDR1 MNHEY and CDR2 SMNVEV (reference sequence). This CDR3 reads CASSLFALAGDTGELFF. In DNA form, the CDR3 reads TGTGCCAGCAGTTTATTTGCCCTAGCGGGGGACACCGGGGAGCTGTTTTTT.

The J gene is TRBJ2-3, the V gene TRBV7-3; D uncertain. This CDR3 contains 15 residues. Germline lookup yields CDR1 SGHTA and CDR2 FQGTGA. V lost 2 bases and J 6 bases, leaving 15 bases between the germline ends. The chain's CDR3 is CASSLGPVGQDTQYF. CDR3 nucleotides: TGTGCCAGCAGCTTAGGTCCAGTGGGCCAGGATACGCAGTATTTT.

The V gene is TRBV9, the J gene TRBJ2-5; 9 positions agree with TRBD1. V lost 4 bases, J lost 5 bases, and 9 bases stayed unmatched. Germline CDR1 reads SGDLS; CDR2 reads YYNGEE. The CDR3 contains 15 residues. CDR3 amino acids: CASSPIGTGLETQYF. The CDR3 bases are TGTGCCAGCAGCCCTATAGGGACAGGGCTCGAGACCCAGTACTTC.

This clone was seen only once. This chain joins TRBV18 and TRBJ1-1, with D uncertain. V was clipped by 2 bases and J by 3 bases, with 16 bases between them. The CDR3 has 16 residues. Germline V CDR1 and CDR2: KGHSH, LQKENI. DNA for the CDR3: TGTGCCAGCTCACCAAGGACTTTCTCTCAGGACACTGAAGCTTTCTTT. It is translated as CASSPRTFSQDTEAFF.

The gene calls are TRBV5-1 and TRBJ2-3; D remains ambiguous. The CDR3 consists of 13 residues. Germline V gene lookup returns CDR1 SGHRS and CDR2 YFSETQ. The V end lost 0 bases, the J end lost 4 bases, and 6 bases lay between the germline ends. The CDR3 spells CASSLGDPDTQYF. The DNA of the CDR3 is TGCGCCAGCAGCTTGGGGGATCCAGATACGCAGTATTTT.

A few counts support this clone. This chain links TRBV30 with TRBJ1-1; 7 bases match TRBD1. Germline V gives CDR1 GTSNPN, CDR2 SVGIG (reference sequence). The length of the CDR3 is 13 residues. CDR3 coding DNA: TGTGCACCGGGCCCCGACAGGGAAACTGAAGCTTTCTTT. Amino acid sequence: CAPGPDRETEAFF.

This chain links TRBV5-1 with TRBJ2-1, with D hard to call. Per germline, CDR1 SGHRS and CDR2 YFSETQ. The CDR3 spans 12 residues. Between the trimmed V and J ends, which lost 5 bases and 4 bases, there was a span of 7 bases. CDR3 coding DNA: TGCGCCAGCAGTGGGCTGTACAATGAGCAGTTCTTC. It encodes CASSGLYNEQFF.

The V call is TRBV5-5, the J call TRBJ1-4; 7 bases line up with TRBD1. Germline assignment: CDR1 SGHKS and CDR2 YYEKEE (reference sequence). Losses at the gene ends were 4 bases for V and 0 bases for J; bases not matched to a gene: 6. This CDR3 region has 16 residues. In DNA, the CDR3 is TGTGCCAGCAGCCGCGGACAGGCCACAACTAATGAAAAACTGTTTTTT. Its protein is CASSRGQATTNEKLFF.

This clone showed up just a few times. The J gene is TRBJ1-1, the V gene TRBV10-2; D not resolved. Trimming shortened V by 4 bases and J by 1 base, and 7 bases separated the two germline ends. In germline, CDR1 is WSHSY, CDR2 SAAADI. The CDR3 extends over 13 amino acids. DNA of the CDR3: TGCGCCAGCAGTGGGGCACGGAACACTGAAGCTTTCTTT. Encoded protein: CASSGARNTEAFF.

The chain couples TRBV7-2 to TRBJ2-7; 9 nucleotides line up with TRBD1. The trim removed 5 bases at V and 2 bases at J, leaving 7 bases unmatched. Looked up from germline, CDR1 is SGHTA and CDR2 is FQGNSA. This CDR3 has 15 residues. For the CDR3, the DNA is TGTGCCAGCAGCGTAACCGGGACAGGGCCCTACGAGCAGTACGTC. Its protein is CASSVTGTGPYEQYV.

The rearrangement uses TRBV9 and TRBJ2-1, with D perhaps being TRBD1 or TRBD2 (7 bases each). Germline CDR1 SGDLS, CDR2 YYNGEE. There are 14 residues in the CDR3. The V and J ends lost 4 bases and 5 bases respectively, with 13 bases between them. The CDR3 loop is CASSQGGQNNEQFF. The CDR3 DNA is TGTGCCAGCAGCCAGGGGGGGCAGAACAATGAGCAGTTCTTC.